The next 10 T cell receptor beta chains were all read from a single sample in a study of cytomegalovirus exposure and HLA in healthy donors. In the PCR, 60 Vbeta and 13 Jbeta primers were used. TCRdb's copy holds only in-frame clones and misses some; the assay was immunoSEQ multiplex PCR. The sample holds 300,000 or so clones, 80% to 90% seen once. Sequenced input: PBMCs. The source is a woman aged 35 to 49 in good health and CMV-seropositive.

This clone was seen a few times. One junction end does not reproduce the germline sequence, and a read error may be involved. V usage is TRBV13 and J usage is TRBJ2-4, with 7 nucleotides matching TRBD2. CDR1 is PRHDT, CDR2 FYEKMQ, per germline (reference sequence). The CDR3 spans 16 residues. The CDR3: CASSLQRELAKNSQYF. DNA of the CDR3: TGTGCCAGCAGCCTGCAGCGGGAACTAGCCAAAAACAGTCAGTACTTC.

The count of this clone is one. The genes are TRBV6-5 and TRBJ1-5; D may be TRBD1 (6 bases). Germline lookup yields CDR1 MNHEY and CDR2 SVGAGI. Trimming took off 4 bases at V and 2 bases at J, with 12 bases between the two ends. CDR3 length equals 15 residues. The DNA of the CDR3 is TGTGCCAGCAGTTTAACGGGACACCGCAATCAGCCCCAGCATTTT. This encodes CASSLTGHRNQPQHF.

A single count supports this clone. The V call is TRBV12-5, the J call TRBJ2-5, with D tentatively TRBD2 (7 bases). Per the germline V gene, CDR1 is LGHNT and CDR2 is FRNRAP. The V end was cut by 7 bases, the J end by 5 bases, with 17 bases between. The CDR3 loop spans 14 amino acids. The CDR3 DNA sequence: TGTGCTAGTGCTGTGATGGGGGGGCTTGAGACCCAGTACTTC. The encoded protein is CASAVMGGLETQYF.

The gene calls are TRBV7-2 and TRBJ2-7; 7 bases match TRBD2. Trimming removed 5 bases from V and 5 bases from J; junction bases left unmatched: 9. The CDR3 is made up of 14 amino acids. Germline V gene lookup returns CDR1 SGHTA and CDR2 FQGNSA. The CDR3 DNA sequence: TGTGCCAGCAGCCCGGGGATGGCGGGAGACGAGCAGTACTTC. Residues: CASSPGMAGDEQYF.

This clone was picked up one time. The gene calls are TRBV6-6 and TRBJ2-2, with 7 bases aligning to TRBD1. The germline V gene has CDR1 MNHNY and CDR2 SVGAGI (reference sequence). Germline trimming cut 2 bases from V and 7 bases from J; bases unmatched to any gene: 4. This CDR3 is built from 14 residues. The CDR3 DNA reads as TGTGCCAGCAGTTACAGCCGGGACAGCGGGGAGCTGTTTTTT. Translating it yields CASSYSRDSGELFF.

This chain uses TRBV11-3 with TRBJ1-2; perhaps TRBD1 as D (6 bases). The CDR3 extends over 14 amino acids. Germline values: CDR1 SGHNT, CDR2 YENEEA. V was clipped by 1 base and J by 7 bases, with 13 bases between them. The CDR3 loop reads CASSLGQGIIGYTF. DNA for the CDR3: TGTGCCAGCAGCTTAGGCCAGGGGATAATTGGCTACACCTTC.

The rearrangement joins TRBV30 to TRBJ1-2; TRBD1 aligns across 9 bases. CDR3 length equals 14 residues. V was clipped by 2 bases and J by 8 bases; unmatched bases: 9. The germline V gene has CDR1 GTSNPN and CDR2 SVGIG (reference sequence). CDR3 amino acids: CAWSKQTGGSGYTF. CDR3 DNA: TGTGCCTGGAGTAAACAGACAGGGGGGTCCGGCTACACCTTC.

This clone occurred once. V and J are TRBV7-8 and TRBJ2-3, with 10 nucleotides matching TRBD1. Germline values: CDR1 SGHVS, CDR2 FQNEAQ. J was trimmed by 7 bases and V by 11 bases; bases with no gene match: 6. The CDR3 length is 12 residues. CDR3 nucleotide sequence: TGTGCCGGCCGGGACAGGGGATATACGCAGTATTTT. Its translation is CAGRDRGYTQYF. The variable domain in full, with the rest retrieved from reference TRBV7-8 and TRBJ2-3, is GAGVSQSPRYKVAKRGQDVALRCDPISGHVSLFWYQQALGQGPEFLTYFQNEAQLDKSGLPSDRFFAERPEGSVSTLKIQRTQQEDSAVYLCAGRDRGYTQYFGPGTRLTVL.

The CDR3 DNA follows: TGTGCCAGCAGTGACTATCTAAACACTGAAGCTTTCTTT. As protein: CASSDYLNTEAFF. This rearrangement joins TRBV6-4 to TRBJ1-1; D is undetermined. CDR1 and CDR2 (germline): MRHNA, SNTAGT. With 1 base removed from V and 2 bases from J, the gap between germline ends came to 5 bases. This CDR3 spans 13 amino acids.

This sequence joins TRBV30 and TRBJ2-7, with D tentatively TRBD1 (6 bases). The V end lost 1 base, the J end lost 2 bases, and 12 bases lay between the germline ends. Per germline, CDR1 GTSNPN and CDR2 SVGIG (reference sequence). The CDR3 is made up of 14 amino acids. CDR3 in amino acids: CAWSAQGPPYEQYF. CDR3 coding DNA: TGTGCCTGGAGTGCCCAGGGGCCCCCCTACGAGCAGTACTTC.